Sequencing of this T cell receptor (beta chain) was carried out in a study of OX40 agonist ivuxolimab in advanced cancers. Study in general: Patients were dosed intravenously with ivuxolimab at 0.01 to 10 mg/kg every 2 weeks. The study, taken as a whole, reports: With doses of 0.1-3.0 mg/kg, partial responders showed among the lowest clonal expansion.

This CDR3 has 13 amino acids. V was shortened by 3 bases and J by 2 bases, with 6 bases between the two germline ends. Germline CDR1 and CDR2: MRHNA and SNTAGT. This clone has a handful of counts. Its antigen is unidentified. TCRdb's table, derived via immunoSEQ multiplex PCR, lists solely in-frame clones and lacks some. Counted here are 65,000 to 80,000 clones, roughly nine tenths occurring once; the ten biggest clones make up over 10%. Prior autoimmune disease or systemic immunosuppression barred patients. Sequences were derived from CD4+ or CD8+ T cells sorted from blood, sampled in a trial of the OX40 agonist ivuxolimab. This TCR was sampled from an adult with an advanced solid tumor such as melanoma, head and neck, liver or kidney cancer. This chain connects TRBV6-4 to TRBJ2-3; D is perhaps TRBD1 (6 bases). The CDR3 region has the DNA TGTGCCAGCAGTGAGGGGGCCACAGATACGCAGTATTTT. This translates into CASSEGATDTQYF.